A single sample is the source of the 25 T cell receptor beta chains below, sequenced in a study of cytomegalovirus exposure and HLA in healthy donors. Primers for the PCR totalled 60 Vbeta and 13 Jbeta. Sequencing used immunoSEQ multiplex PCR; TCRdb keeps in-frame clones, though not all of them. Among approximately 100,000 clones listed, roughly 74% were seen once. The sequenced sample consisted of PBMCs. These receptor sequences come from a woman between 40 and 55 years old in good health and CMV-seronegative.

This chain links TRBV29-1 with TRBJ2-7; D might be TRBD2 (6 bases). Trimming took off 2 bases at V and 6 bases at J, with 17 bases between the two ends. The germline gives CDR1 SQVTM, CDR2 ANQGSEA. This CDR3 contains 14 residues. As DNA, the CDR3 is TGCAGCGTTGAAAAGGGGCCGGGAGAGGGCGAGCAGTACTTC. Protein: CSVEKGPGEGEQYF.

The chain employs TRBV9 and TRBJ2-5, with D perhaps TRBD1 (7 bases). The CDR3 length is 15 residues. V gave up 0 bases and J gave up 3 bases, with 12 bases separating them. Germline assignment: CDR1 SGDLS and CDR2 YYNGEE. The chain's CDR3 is CASSVEGGTEETQYF. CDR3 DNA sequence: TGTGCCAGCAGCGTAGAAGGGGGGACAGAAGAGACCCAGTACTTC.

The CDR3 is CATSRDYGSNYGYTF. CDR3 nucleotides: TGTGCCACCAGCAGAGATTACGGGTCTAACTATGGCTACACCTTC. The chain combines TRBV15 with TRBJ1-2, with no clear D. The CDR3 has 15 residues. Trimming pared 0 bases from V and 0 bases from J, leaving 8 bases between. The germline V gene encodes CDR1 LNHNV and CDR2 YYDKDF (reference sequence).

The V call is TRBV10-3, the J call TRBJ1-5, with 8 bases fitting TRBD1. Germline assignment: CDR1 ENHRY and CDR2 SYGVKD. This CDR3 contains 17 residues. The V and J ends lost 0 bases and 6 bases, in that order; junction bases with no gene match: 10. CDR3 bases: TGTGCCATCAGTGAGTCCGGACAGGGCAGGTTCATTCAGCCCCAGCATTTT. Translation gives CAISESGQGRFIQPQHF.

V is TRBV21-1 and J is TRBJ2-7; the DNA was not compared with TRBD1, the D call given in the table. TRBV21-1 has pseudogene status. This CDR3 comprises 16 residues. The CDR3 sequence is CASSKGGDRGSYEQYF. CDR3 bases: TGTGCCAGCAGCAAAGGGGGTGACAGGGGGTCCTACGAGCAGTACTTC.

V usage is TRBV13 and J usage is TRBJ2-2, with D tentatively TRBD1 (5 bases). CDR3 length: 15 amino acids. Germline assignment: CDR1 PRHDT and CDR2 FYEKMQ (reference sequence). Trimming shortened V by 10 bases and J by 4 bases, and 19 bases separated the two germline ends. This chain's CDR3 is CATPRTGILTGELFF. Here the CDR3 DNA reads TGTGCCACCCCTCGCACAGGCATCCTCACCGGGGAGCTGTTTTTT.

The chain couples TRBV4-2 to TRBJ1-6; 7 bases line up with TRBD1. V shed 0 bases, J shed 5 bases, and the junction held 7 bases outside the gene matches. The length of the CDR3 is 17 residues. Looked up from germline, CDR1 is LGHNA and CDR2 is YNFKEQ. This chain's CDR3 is CASSQEVRDSDNSPLHF. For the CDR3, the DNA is TGTGCCAGCAGCCAAGAGGTCCGGGACAGTGATAATTCACCCCTCCACTTT.

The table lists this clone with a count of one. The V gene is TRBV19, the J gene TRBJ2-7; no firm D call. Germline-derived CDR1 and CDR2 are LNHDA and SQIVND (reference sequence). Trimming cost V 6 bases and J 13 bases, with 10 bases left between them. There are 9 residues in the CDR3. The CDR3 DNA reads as TGTGCCAGTAGCACAGCTACTTACTTC. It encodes CASSTATYF.

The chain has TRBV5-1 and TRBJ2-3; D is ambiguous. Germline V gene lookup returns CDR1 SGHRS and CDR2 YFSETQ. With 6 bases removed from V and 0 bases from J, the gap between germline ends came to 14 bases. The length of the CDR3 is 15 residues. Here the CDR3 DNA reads TGCGCCAGCATGATAGATTTCCGGAGCACAGATACGCAGTATTTT. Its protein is CASMIDFRSTDTQYF.

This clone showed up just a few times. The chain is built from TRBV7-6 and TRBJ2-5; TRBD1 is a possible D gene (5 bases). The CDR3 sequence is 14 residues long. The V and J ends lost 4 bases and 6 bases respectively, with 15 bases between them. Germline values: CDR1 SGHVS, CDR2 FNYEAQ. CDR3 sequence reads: CASSSGGRAKTQYF. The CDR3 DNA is TGTGCCAGCAGCTCGGGTGGCAGGGCGAAGACCCAGTACTTC.

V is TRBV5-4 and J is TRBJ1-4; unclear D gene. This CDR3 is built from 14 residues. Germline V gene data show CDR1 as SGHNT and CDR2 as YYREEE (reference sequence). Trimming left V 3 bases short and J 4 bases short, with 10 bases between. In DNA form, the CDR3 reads TGTGCCAGCAGCTCGGGGAGTGGTAATGAAAAACTGTTTTTT. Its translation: CASSSGSGNEKLFF.

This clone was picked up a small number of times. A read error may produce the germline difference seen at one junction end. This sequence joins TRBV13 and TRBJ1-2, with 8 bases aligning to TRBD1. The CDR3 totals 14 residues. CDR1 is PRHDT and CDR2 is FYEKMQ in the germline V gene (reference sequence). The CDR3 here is CASSLGTGTYGYTF. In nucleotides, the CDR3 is TGTGCCAGCAGCCTAGGGACAGGCACCTATGGCTACACCTTC.

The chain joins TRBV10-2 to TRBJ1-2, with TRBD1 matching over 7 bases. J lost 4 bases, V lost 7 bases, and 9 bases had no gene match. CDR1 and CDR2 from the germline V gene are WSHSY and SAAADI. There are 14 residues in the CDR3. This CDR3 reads CASTDRDSSYGYTF. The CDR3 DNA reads TGCGCCAGCACCGACCGGGACAGCAGCTATGGCTACACCTTC.

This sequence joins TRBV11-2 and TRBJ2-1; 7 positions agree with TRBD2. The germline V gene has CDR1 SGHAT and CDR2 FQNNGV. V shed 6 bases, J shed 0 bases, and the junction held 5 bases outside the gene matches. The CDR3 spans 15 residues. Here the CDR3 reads CASSFLAGSYNEQFF. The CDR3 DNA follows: TGTGCCAGCAGTTTTTTAGCGGGCTCCTACAATGAGCAGTTCTTC.

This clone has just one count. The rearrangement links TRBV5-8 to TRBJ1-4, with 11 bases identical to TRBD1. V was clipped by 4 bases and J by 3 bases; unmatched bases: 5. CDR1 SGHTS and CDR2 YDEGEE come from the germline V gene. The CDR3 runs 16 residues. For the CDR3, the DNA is TGTGCCAGCAGCATAGGACAGGGGGCCTCTAATGAAAAACTGTTTTTT. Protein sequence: CASSIGQGASNEKLFF.

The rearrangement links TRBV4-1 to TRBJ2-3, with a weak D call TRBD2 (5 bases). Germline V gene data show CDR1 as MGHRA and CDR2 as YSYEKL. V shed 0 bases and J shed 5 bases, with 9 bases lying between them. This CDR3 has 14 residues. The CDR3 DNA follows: TGCGCCAGCAGCCAAGACGGGATTGGAGATACGCAGTATTTT. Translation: CASSQDGIGDTQYF.

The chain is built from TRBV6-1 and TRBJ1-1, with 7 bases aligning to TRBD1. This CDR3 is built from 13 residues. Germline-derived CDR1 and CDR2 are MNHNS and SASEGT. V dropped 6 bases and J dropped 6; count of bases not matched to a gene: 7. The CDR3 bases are TGTGCCAGCAGGGTCCAGGGGGTCGCTGAAGCTTTCTTT. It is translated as CASRVQGVAEAFF.

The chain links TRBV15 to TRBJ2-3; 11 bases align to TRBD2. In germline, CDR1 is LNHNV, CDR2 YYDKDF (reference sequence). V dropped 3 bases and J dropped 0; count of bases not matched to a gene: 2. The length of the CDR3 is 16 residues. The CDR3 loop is CATSRPSGRSTDTQYF. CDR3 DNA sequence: TGTGCCACCAGCAGGCCTAGCGGGAGGAGCACAGATACGCAGTATTTT.

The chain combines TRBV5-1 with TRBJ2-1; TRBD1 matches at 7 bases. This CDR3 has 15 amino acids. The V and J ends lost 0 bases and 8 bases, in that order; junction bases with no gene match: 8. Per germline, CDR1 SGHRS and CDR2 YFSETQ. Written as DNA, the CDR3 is TGCGCCAGCAGCTTGGCCCGGACAGGTATTCATGAGCAGTTCTTC. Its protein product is CASSLARTGIHEQFF.

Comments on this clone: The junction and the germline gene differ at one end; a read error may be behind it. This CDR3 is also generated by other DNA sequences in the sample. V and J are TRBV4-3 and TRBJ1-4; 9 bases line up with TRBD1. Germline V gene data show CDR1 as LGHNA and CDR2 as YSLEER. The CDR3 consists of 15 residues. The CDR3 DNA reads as TGCGCCAGTAGCCAACCTAGGACAGGGGACGCAAAACTGTTTTTT. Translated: CASSQPRTGDAKLFF.

The CDR3 nucleotides read TGCAGCGTTGGCGAGGGGGGGACTGGCTACACCTTC. Residues: CSVGEGGTGYTF. The V and J genes are TRBV29-1 and TRBJ1-2; D is perhaps TRBD1 (6 bases). V gave up 4 bases and J gave up 7 bases, with 13 bases separating them. Germline CDR1 reads SQVTM; CDR2 reads ANQGSEA. There are 12 residues in the CDR3.

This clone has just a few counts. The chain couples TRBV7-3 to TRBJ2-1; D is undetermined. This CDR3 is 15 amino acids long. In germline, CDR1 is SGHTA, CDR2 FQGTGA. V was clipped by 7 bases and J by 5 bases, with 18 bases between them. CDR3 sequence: CASTALKSIDNEQFF. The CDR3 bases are TGTGCCAGCACCGCACTTAAGAGTATTGACAATGAGCAGTTCTTC.

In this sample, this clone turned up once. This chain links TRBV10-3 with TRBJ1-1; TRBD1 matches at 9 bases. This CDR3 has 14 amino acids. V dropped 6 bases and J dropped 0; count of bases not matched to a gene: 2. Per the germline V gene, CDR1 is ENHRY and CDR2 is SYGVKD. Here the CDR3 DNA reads TGTGCCATCAGCAGACAGGGGGTGAACACTGAAGCTTTCTTT. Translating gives CAISRQGVNTEAFF.

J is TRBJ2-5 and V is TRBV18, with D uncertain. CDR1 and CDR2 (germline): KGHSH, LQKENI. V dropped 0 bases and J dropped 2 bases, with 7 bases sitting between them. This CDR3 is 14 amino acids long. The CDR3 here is CASSPPLQQETQYF. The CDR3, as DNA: TGTGCCAGCTCACCACCACTTCAACAAGAGACCCAGTACTTC.

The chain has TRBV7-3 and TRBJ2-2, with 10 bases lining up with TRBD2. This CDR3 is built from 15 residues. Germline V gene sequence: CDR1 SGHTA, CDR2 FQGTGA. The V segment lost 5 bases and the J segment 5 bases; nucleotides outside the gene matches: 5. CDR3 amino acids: CASSQAGGRTGELFF. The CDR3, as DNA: TGTGCCAGCAGCCAAGCGGGGGGGAGGACCGGGGAGCTGTTTTTT.